The TCR beta chain described here comes from a study of T cells in localized non-small cell lung cancer. In regard to this clone: Its antigen remains unidentified.

Sequencing used immunoSEQ multiplex PCR; TCRdb keeps in-frame clones, though not all of them. Of around 18,000 clones listed, approximately 82% are singletons. Notes on the study in general: Maximal T cell clonality occurred in uninvolved adjacent lung, with tumor ranking below it. Longer overall survival was associated with a higher density of T cells in the blood.

From germline, CDR1 is MNHEY and CDR2 SMNVEV (reference sequence). The CDR3 consists of 14 residues. Trimming removed 4 bases from V and 5 bases from J; junction bases left unmatched: 3. The sample here was peripheral blood, taken before any cancer treatment. This chain connects TRBV27 to TRBJ2-3, with 10 positions matching TRBD1. This clonotype was sampled from a female donor aged 60 or older with stage I lung adenocarcinoma. CDR3 protein: CASSSGTGVDTQYF. In nucleotides, the CDR3 is TGTGCCAGCAGTTCCGGGACAGGGGTAGATACGCAGTATTTT.